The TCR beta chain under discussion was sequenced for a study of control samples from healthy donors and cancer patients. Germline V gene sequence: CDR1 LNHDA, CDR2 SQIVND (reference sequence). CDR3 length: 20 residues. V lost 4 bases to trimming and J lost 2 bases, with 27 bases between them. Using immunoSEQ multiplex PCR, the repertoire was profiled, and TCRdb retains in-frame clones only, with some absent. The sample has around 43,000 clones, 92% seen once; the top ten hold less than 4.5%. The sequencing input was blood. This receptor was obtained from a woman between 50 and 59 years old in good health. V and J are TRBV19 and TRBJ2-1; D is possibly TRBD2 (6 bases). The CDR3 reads CASSTTLVARVSGTYNEQFF. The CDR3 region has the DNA TGTGCCAGTAGTACGACCCTCGTCGCTCGGGTTAGCGGAACCTACAATGAGCAGTTCTTC.